This entry concerns a single TCR beta chain. Antigen specificity is unknown. Primers for the PCR totalled 60 Vbeta and 13 Jbeta. Per the original data handling: Later reanalysis found roughly 80 million unique TCR beta chains, around 9.9 million of them shared. Produced via immunoSEQ multiplex PCR; TCRdb's table is partial and in-frame only. The V and J calls and clone size were taken over from that table, and D and trimming were inferred from the DNA. Of approximately 91,000 clones listed, approximately 86% are singletons. This specimen comes from a study of cytomegalovirus exposure and HLA in healthy donors. Per the germline V gene, CDR1 is MNHEY and CDR2 is SVGAGI. This CDR3 comprises 14 residues. V trimming: 3 bases; J trimming: 10 bases; junction bases outside the gene matches: 9. Notes on the study in general: Prior analysis indicated that the majority of TCR beta V segments exhibited productivity approximately 87% or approximately 30% of the time. Confirmation was obtained in vitro that three CMV-associated chains are specific for CMV antigens.

The sequencing input was PBMCs. The rearrangement joins TRBV6-5 to TRBJ1-1, with TRBD1 matching 9 bases. The receptor's source is a man aged 30 to 45 in good health and CMV-seropositive. This chain's CDR3 is CASSYQTGGRGAFF. The CDR3, as DNA: TGTGCCAGCAGTTATCAAACAGGGGGCCGCGGAGCTTTCTTT.